One and the same sample provided the 18 T cell receptor beta chains below, sequenced in a study of beta chain features in type 1 diabetes. Since all of the isolated RNA was reverse transcribed, expressed TCRB transcripts were what got sequenced. Sequenced by immunoSEQ multiplex PCR; TCRdb stores in-frame clones only, minus some. The data hold about 900,000 clones, with about a sixth observed a single time. Specimen: naive CD4+ T cells from blood. The receptors here all came from a woman in her late teens or twenties in good health.

In its sample, this clone was seen a few times. The chain joins TRBV10-3 to TRBJ2-7; D is possibly TRBD1 or TRBD2 (6 bases each). Trimming removed 4 bases from V and 0 bases from J, with 16 bases in between. This CDR3 spans 16 amino acids. The germline CDR1 and CDR2 sequences are ENHRY and SYGVKD. CDR3: CAISGKGGVSSYEQYF. The CDR3 DNA reads TGTGCCATCAGTGGAAAGGGGGGAGTAAGCTCCTACGAGCAGTACTTC.

In its sample, this clone was seen a few times. The chain links TRBV7-9 to TRBJ2-2; tentatively, D is TRBD1 or TRBD2 (5 bases each). Germline V lookup: CDR1 SEHNR, CDR2 FQNEAQ (reference sequence). The CDR3 runs 15 residues. V lost 8 bases and J 6 bases, leaving 19 bases between the germline ends. CDR3 bases: TGTGCCAGCGGCATGGGACCATCCCTGGCCGGGGAGCTGTTTTTT. Translated, it gives CASGMGPSLAGELFF.

In its sample, this clone was seen a few times. The chain carries TRBV7-9 and TRBJ2-1; a possible D gene is TRBD2 (6 bases). The CDR3 extends over 17 amino acids. Germline-derived CDR1 and CDR2 are SEHNR and FQNEAQ (reference sequence). Trimming took 4 bases from V and 5 from J, leaving 21 bases between them. The CDR3 DNA follows: TGTGCCAGCAGCTGGGAGGTTCTGGGAACGGGCAACAATGAGCAGTTCTTC. This codes for CASSWEVLGTGNNEQFF.

V gene TRBV11-2 combines with J gene TRBJ2-1, with 14 nucleotides matching TRBD2. The CDR3 is made up of 16 amino acids. The V and J ends lost 2 bases and 6 bases, in that order; junction bases with no gene match: 3. Germline CDR1 SGHAT, CDR2 FQNNGV. The CDR3 loop reads CASSLTTSGRANEQFF. The CDR3 DNA follows: TGTGCCAGCAGCTTAACGACTAGCGGGAGGGCCAATGAGCAGTTCTTC.

This clone has just a few counts. The chain has TRBV7-9 and TRBJ2-5; D may be TRBD2 (5 bases). The germline CDR1 and CDR2 sequences are SEHNR and FQNEAQ (reference sequence). CDR3 length: 13 amino acids. V lost 1 base to trimming and J lost 5 bases, with 8 bases between them. The CDR3: CASSLVQRETQYF. The DNA for the CDR3 is TGTGCCAGCAGCTTAGTTCAGCGGGAGACCCAGTACTTC.

A few counts support this clone. The chain combines TRBV4-3 with TRBJ2-7; D not certain. Germline values: CDR1 LGHNA, CDR2 YSLEER. The CDR3 totals 14 residues. Trimming removed 0 bases at V and 3 bases at J, with 9 bases between. The CDR3 coding sequence is TGCGCCAGCAGCCAAGAACCCGGTTACTACGAGCAGTACTTC. Amino acid sequence: CASSQEPGYYEQYF.

This clone was seen only a few times. V and J are TRBV15 and TRBJ1-3; D gene uncertain. Germline CDR1 LNHNV, CDR2 YYDKDF (reference sequence). The CDR3 is made up of 15 amino acids. Trimming took 0 bases from V and 0 from J, leaving 6 bases between them. DNA of the CDR3: TGTGCCACCAGCAGAGATATCAGCTCTGGAAACACCATATATTTT. The encoded protein is CATSRDISSGNTIYF. Supplemented by reference TRBV15 and TRBJ1-3, the full variable domain reads DAMVIQNPRYQVTQFGKPVTLSCSQTLNHNVMYWYQQKSSQAPKLLFHYYDKDFNNEADTPDNFQSRRPNTSFCFLDIRSPGLGDTAMYLCATSRDISSGNTIYFGEGSWLTVV.

This chain connects TRBV11-1 to TRBJ2-7, with a possible D match to TRBD2 (6 bases). Trimming removed 0 bases from V and 2 bases from J, with 8 bases in between. The CDR3 length is 14 residues. Germline CDR1 SGHAT, CDR2 FQDESV (reference sequence). The CDR3 here is CASSLAGGAYEQYF. CDR3 in DNA: TGTGCCAGCAGCTTAGCGGGAGGCGCCTACGAGCAGTACTTC.

The chain couples TRBV5-6 to TRBJ2-3; D is ambiguous. CDR1 and CDR2 (germline): SGHDT, YYEEEE. Trimming pared 2 bases from V and 1 base from J, leaving 8 bases between. The CDR3 extends over 14 amino acids. CDR3 residues: CASSLPGGTDTQYF. For the CDR3, the DNA is TGTGCCAGCAGCTTACCTGGGGGCACAGATACGCAGTATTTT. Full variable domain (outside the CDR3, taken from reference TRBV5-6 and TRBJ2-3): DAGVTQSPTHLIKTRGQQVTLRCSPKSGHDTVSWYQQALGQGPQFIFQYYEEEERQRGNFPDRFSGHQFPNYSSELNVNALLLGDSALYLCASSLPGGTDTQYFGPGTRLTVL.

There are a few counts of this clone. This sequence joins TRBV7-3 and TRBJ2-7; 7 bases fit TRBD1. Germline values: CDR1 SGHTA, CDR2 FQGTGA. The V gene end was trimmed by 5 bases and the J gene end by 2 bases; junction bases not matched to a gene: 9. The CDR3 is made up of 15 amino acids. The CDR3 spells CASSPTGTATYEQYF. In DNA form, the CDR3 reads TGTGCCAGCAGCCCGACCGGGACAGCGACCTACGAGCAGTACTTC.

The chain recombines TRBV6-1 with TRBJ2-4, with 7 nucleotides matching TRBD1. V was clipped by 5 bases and J by 0 bases; unmatched bases: 4. Germline assignment: CDR1 MNHNS and CDR2 SASEGT. The CDR3 extends over 15 amino acids. As DNA, the CDR3 is TGTGCCAGCAGTCCGCAGGGGGTAGCCAAAAACATTCAGTACTTC. Translating it yields CASSPQGVAKNIQYF.

DNA of the CDR3: TGTGCCAGCAGCTTATCCAGTCGGCAGATTTCTGGCTACACCTTC. Translating it yields CASSLSSRQISGYTF. The chain employs TRBV7-2 and TRBJ1-2; the D is unclear. This CDR3 has 15 amino acids. Germline V CDR1 and CDR2: SGHTA, FQGNSA. Deletions cut 2 bases from V and 7 bases from J, with 17 bases between.

This clone has a handful of counts. The chain recombines TRBV5-4 with TRBJ1-1; 7 nucleotides align to TRBD1. The CDR3 covers 15 residues. CDR1 is SGHNT and CDR2 is YYREEE in the germline V gene (reference sequence). J lost 2 bases, V lost 1 base, and 5 bases had no gene match. CDR3 loop: CASSLFDRVNTEAFF. CDR3 DNA sequence: TGTGCCAGCAGCTTGTTTGACAGGGTTAACACTGAAGCTTTCTTT.

In its sample, this clone was seen a few times. The V and J genes are TRBV27 and TRBJ2-7, with D perhaps matching TRBD2 (6 bases). Per germline, CDR1 MNHEY and CDR2 SMNVEV (reference sequence). There are 14 residues in the CDR3. Between the trimmed V and J ends, which lost 3 bases and 3 bases, there was a span of 12 bases. CDR3 coding DNA: TGTGCCAGCAGTTTGGAGCGGAGGGGCTACGAGCAGTACTTC. Its translation: CASSLERRGYEQYF.

This clone turned up a few times. The V and J genes are TRBV4-2 and TRBJ2-5, with 9 bases identical to TRBD2. This CDR3 region has 16 residues. Losses at the gene ends were 1 base for V and 5 bases for J; bases not matched to a gene: 8. Germline loops: CDR1 LGHNA, CDR2 YNFKEQ. CDR3 region: CASSQAPSSGRETQYF. CDR3 nucleotides: TGTGCCAGCAGCCAAGCTCCAAGCAGCGGGAGGGAGACCCAGTACTTC.

This clone was detected only a few times. The J gene is TRBJ2-2, the V gene TRBV4-2; 11 positions agree with TRBD2. V was clipped by 3 bases and J by 7 bases; unmatched bases: 19. The CDR3 extends over 20 amino acids. In germline, CDR1 is LGHNA, CDR2 YNFKEQ. CDR3 DNA: TGTGCCAGCAGCCAGGCCGGGACAGCAAGACTAGCGGGGCAGGGCGGGGAGCTGTTTTTT. Encoded protein: CASSQAGTARLAGQGGELFF.

There are a few counts of this clone. The rearrangement links TRBV5-1 to TRBJ2-7, with 11 bases aligning to TRBD1. The germline CDR1 and CDR2 sequences are SGHRS and YFSETQ. V was clipped by 4 bases and J by 7 bases; unmatched bases: 10. CDR3 length: 15 amino acids. The CDR3 is CASSPNGQGAIEQYF. CDR3 bases: TGCGCCAGCAGCCCGAATGGACAGGGGGCGATTGAGCAGTACTTC.

The chain uses TRBV6-1 and TRBJ2-7, with 7 bases aligning to TRBD2. This CDR3 contains 15 residues. From germline, CDR1 is MNHNS and CDR2 SASEGT. J lost 6 bases, V lost 1 base, and 9 bases had no gene match. The CDR3: CASSEVWTRRFEQYF. DNA for the CDR3: TGTGCCAGCAGTGAAGTTTGGACTAGACGGTTCGAGCAGTACTTC.